This T cell receptor (beta chain) was documented in a study of blood T cells in healthy people across ages. Looking at the study overall: With template switching, about one barcoded beta molecule was captured per two T cells. General study findings and limits: Researchers said unsorted PBMCs prevented a conclusive naive versus antigen-experienced comparison.

Using a J-beta primer mix together with a sample-barcoded 5' primer, a second PCR was run for about 6 to 12 cycles. Every cDNA molecule carried a tag from a template-switch adaptor bearing 12 random nucleotides. TCRdb re-analysed the 5' RACE reads in MiXCR, keeping a single row per CDR3 protein. The sample has about 1 million distinct CDR3 sequences, 35% to 55% seen once. The extraction recovered at least 5.5 micrograms of total RNA per sample. This clonotype was seen a few times. Its antigen is not known. There are 11 residues in the CDR3. Per the germline V gene, CDR1 is SQVTM and CDR2 is ANQGSEA. Trimming left V 5 bases short and J 7 bases short, with 12 bases between.

The J gene is TRBJ2-7, the V gene TRBV29-1; D unresolved. The sample consisted of blood. This TCR derives from a woman in her fifties or sixties in good health. CDR3 nucleotide sequence: TGCAGCGTTCGGCTTTACAATGAGCAGTACTTC. Translation: CSVRLYNEQYF.